These 21 T cell receptor beta chains share one sample of origin, sequenced in a study of blood T cell repertoires in COVID-19. Using immunoSEQ multiplex PCR, the repertoire was profiled, and TCRdb retains in-frame clones only, with some absent. The profile shows 60,000 to 85,000 clones, 86% of them singletons. The sequencing input was peripheral blood. These receptor sequences come from a human donor in a cohort sampled during active COVID-19.

The gene calls are TRBV20-1 and TRBJ1-3; D is perhaps TRBD1 (6 bases). The V gene's germline CDR1 is DFQATT and CDR2 SNEGSKA (reference sequence). The CDR3 runs 13 residues. V lost 3 bases, J lost 2 bases, and 8 bases lay in between. CDR3 region: CSASWGPGNTIYF. For the CDR3, the DNA is TGCAGTGCTAGTTGGGGGCCTGGAAACACCATATATTTT.

The rearrangement links TRBV9 to TRBJ1-2; 12 nucleotides align to TRBD1. The CDR3 runs 16 residues. Germline loops: CDR1 SGDLS, CDR2 YYNGEE. The V segment lost 4 bases and the J segment 2 bases; nucleotides outside the gene matches: 6. CDR3 DNA: TGTGCCAGCAGCCTCGGGACAGGGGGCTACAACTATGGCTACACCTTC. Translating gives CASSLGTGGYNYGYTF.

The rearrangement uses TRBV3-1 (or the pseudogene TRBV3-2) and TRBJ2-7, with unresolved D. Germline V gene data show CDR1 as LGHDT and CDR2 as YNNKEL (reference sequence). The germline V and J ends were trimmed by 4 bases and 1 base, with 11 bases remaining between them. The CDR3 is 14 residues long. The CDR3 sequence is CASSPLTPSYEQYF. The CDR3 coding sequence is TGTGCCAGCAGCCCGTTGACACCTTCCTACGAGCAGTACTTC.

CDR3 in amino acids: CASSPRQGAAFF. The CDR3 region has the DNA TGTGCCAGCAGCCCAAGACAGGGTGCGGCTTTCTTT. The V call is TRBV9, the J call TRBJ1-1, with TRBD1 identical over 7 bases. The length of the CDR3 is 12 residues. Unmatched junction bases numbered 8, after V lost 4 bases and J lost 11 bases. Per the germline V gene, CDR1 is SGDLS and CDR2 is YYNGEE.

This chain links TRBV9 with TRBJ1-3, with D possibly being TRBD1 (6 bases). The germline V gene has CDR1 SGDLS and CDR2 YYNGEE. The CDR3 sequence is 14 residues long. The V end was cut by 2 bases, the J end by 2 bases, with 8 bases between. In nucleotides, the CDR3 is TGTGCCAGCAGCGTGCAGGGGCCTGGAAACACCATATATTTT. It encodes CASSVQGPGNTIYF.

This chain links TRBV2 with TRBJ2-3; no clear D gene. CDR3 size: 13 residues. Germline-derived CDR1 and CDR2 are SNHLY and FYNNEI. Deletions cut 7 bases from V and 8 bases from J, with 16 bases between. The CDR3, as DNA: TGTGCCAGCACCCTATTAAGCCCCGGTACGCAGTATTTT. Its translation: CASTLLSPGTQYF.

This clone was counted only a few times. CDR3 DNA: TGTGCCAGCGTGTACAGGGGTGGGCTGGAGAACACTGAAGCTTTCTTT. Translating it yields CASVYRGGLENTEAFF. V gene TRBV28 combines with J gene TRBJ1-1; 7 positions agree with TRBD1. Germline lookup yields CDR1 MDHEN and CDR2 SYDVKM. V lost 8 bases, J lost 1 base, and 13 bases stayed unmatched. The CDR3 is made up of 16 amino acids.

The chain uses TRBV24-1 and TRBJ2-1, with D maybe TRBD1 (6 bases). CDR1 and CDR2 from the germline V gene are KGHDR and SFDVKD. This CDR3 is 16 amino acids long. V lost 4 bases, J lost 1 base, and 13 bases lay in between. CDR3 DNA: TGTGCCACCAGTGACCGAACAGGGTCGTCCTACAATGAGCAGTTCTTC. It codes for CATSDRTGSSYNEQFF.

CDR3 DNA sequence: TGTGCCAGCAGCGTATCCGGGACCGCGGGGGAGCAGTACTTC. Its protein product is CASSVSGTAGEQYF. The chain links TRBV6-2 or TRBV6-3 to TRBJ2-7, with a weak D call TRBD2 (6 bases). CDR1 is MNHEY and CDR2 is SVGEGT in the germline V gene. Trimming stripped 6 bases from V and 7 bases from J, with 19 bases between. This CDR3 contains 14 residues.

This clone was counted between two and nine times. The chain employs TRBV28 and TRBJ2-1; tentatively, D is TRBD2 (6 bases). Looked up from germline, CDR1 is MDHEN and CDR2 is SYDVKM. Trimming pared 5 bases from V and 12 bases from J, leaving 23 bases between. The CDR3 spans 15 residues. The CDR3 here is CASSPIRRASVRQFF. The CDR3 DNA is TGTGCCAGCAGTCCAATTCGGAGGGCCTCGGTTAGGCAGTTCTTC. The full variable domain, its missing parts supplied by reference TRBV28 and TRBJ2-1, is DVKVTQSSRYLVKRTGEKVFLECVQDMDHENMFWYRQDPGLGLRLIYFSYDVKMKEKGDIPEGYSVSREKKERFSLILESASTNQTSMYLCASSPIRRASVRQFFGPGTRLTVL.

This clone showed up just a few times. This sequence joins TRBV7-3 and TRBJ2-3, with TRBD2 as a possible D gene (6 bases). This CDR3 is built from 15 residues. V lost 2 bases and J 0 bases, leaving 9 bases between the germline ends. Germline CDR1 is SGHTA and CDR2 is FQGTGA. CDR3 sequence: CASSLDGTSTDTQYF. CDR3 in DNA: TGTGCCAGCAGCTTAGACGGGACTAGCACAGATACGCAGTATTTT. Full variable domain (remainder filled in from reference TRBV7-3 and TRBJ2-3): GAGVSQTPSNKVTEKGKYVELRCDPISGHTALYWYRQSLGQGPEFLIYFQGTGAADDSGLPNDRFFAVRPEGSVSTLKIQRTERGDSAVYLCASSLDGTSTDTQYFGPGTRLTVL.

The chain recombines TRBV27 with TRBJ2-1, with TRBD1 identical over 8 bases. Germline V gives CDR1 MNHEY, CDR2 SMNVEV (reference sequence). Trimming cost V 6 bases and J 0 bases; bases outside gene matches: 22. This CDR3 has 21 amino acids. DNA for the CDR3: TGTGCCAGCAGCCTGCACGGACAGGGAATAAATTTAGGAAGCTCCTACAATGAGCAGTTCTTC. This codes for CASSLHGQGINLGSSYNEQFF.

The V call is TRBV5-8, the J call TRBJ2-7; 13 positions agree with TRBD2. Germline CDR1 SGHTS, CDR2 YDEGEE. The CDR3 length is 14 residues. V shed 7 bases and J 3 bases; nucleotides not matched to a gene: 4. CDR3 residues: CASPGTSGIYEQYF. The CDR3 DNA follows: TGTGCCAGCCCCGGGACTAGCGGGATCTACGAGCAGTACTTC.

CDR3 nucleotides: TGTGCCAGCACATCAAGAAACACCATATATTTT. It encodes CASTSRNTIYF. This chain links TRBV7-2 with TRBJ1-3; D gene ambiguous. This CDR3 is built from 11 residues. From germline, CDR1 is SGHTA and CDR2 FQGNSA. The ends were cut back, 7 bases at V and 5 bases at J, with 6 bases in the middle.

The V call is TRBV28, the J call TRBJ1-4, with a weak D call TRBD1 (5 bases). The CDR3 contains 16 residues. V was trimmed by 9 bases and J by 0 bases, leaving 17 bases between them. Germline CDR1 MDHEN, CDR2 SYDVKM. CDR3 in amino acids: CASLRGELATNEKLFF. Here the CDR3 DNA reads TGTGCCAGTCTCCGGGGGGAGCTTGCAACTAATGAAAAACTGTTTTTT.

CDR3 sequence reads: CASLRTHASSYEQYF. CDR3 coding DNA: TGTGCCAGCCTACGTACCCACGCGAGCTCCTACGAGCAGTACTTC. The genes are TRBV2 and TRBJ2-7; D gene unclear. V shed 8 bases and J shed 0 bases, with 17 bases lying between them. Germline values: CDR1 SNHLY, CDR2 FYNNEI. The CDR3 sequence is 15 residues long.

Worth noting for this clone: The sample carries other DNA sequences with the same CDR3. V is TRBV25-1 and J is TRBJ2-7; D ambiguous. Germline CDR1 is MGHDK and CDR2 is SYGVNS. Trimming cost V 4 bases and J 1 base, with 2 bases left between them. The CDR3 consists of 11 residues. The CDR3 protein is CASSASYEQYF. In DNA, the CDR3 is TGTGCCAGCAGTGCATCCTACGAGCAGTACTTC.

The chain employs TRBV7-2 and TRBJ1-6; D possibly corresponds to TRBD1 (5 bases). Germline V CDR1 and CDR2: SGHTA, FQGNSA. This CDR3 has 13 residues. The V end was cut by 3 bases, the J end by 17 bases, with 17 bases between. Written as DNA, the CDR3 is TGTGCCAGCAGCTTTTCGGCGGGGCAGTCGGTCCACTTT. Residues: CASSFSAGQSVHF.

The chain links TRBV28 to TRBJ1-2, with 8 positions matching TRBD1. CDR3 length: 14 amino acids. Germline V gives CDR1 MDHEN, CDR2 SYDVKM. V dropped 4 bases and J dropped 6; count of bases not matched to a gene: 7. CDR3 nucleotides: TGTGCCAGCAGTTCCACCCGGACAGGGAATGGCTACACCTTC. Protein product: CASSSTRTGNGYTF.

This chain connects TRBV7-5 to TRBJ1-3; the table's TRBD1 call for D was not verified on the DNA. TRBV7-5 is flagged as a pseudogene. CDR3 length: 17 amino acids. The CDR3 coding sequence is TGTGCCAGAAGCTTAGGGGACAGGGTTTGGTGCGGAAACACCATATATTTT. Encoded protein: CARSLGDRVWCGNTIYF.

The gene calls are TRBV7-3 and TRBJ2-1; 10 bases line up with TRBD2. Germline V gene lookup returns CDR1 SGHTA and CDR2 FQGTGA. CDR3 length equals 16 residues. J gave up 7 bases and V 5 bases, and 11 bases lay outside the gene matches. The CDR3 nucleotides read TGTGCCAGCAGCACCACCCCAGCGGGGGGGTGGAATGAGCAGTTCTTC. It specifies CASSTTPAGGWNEQFF.